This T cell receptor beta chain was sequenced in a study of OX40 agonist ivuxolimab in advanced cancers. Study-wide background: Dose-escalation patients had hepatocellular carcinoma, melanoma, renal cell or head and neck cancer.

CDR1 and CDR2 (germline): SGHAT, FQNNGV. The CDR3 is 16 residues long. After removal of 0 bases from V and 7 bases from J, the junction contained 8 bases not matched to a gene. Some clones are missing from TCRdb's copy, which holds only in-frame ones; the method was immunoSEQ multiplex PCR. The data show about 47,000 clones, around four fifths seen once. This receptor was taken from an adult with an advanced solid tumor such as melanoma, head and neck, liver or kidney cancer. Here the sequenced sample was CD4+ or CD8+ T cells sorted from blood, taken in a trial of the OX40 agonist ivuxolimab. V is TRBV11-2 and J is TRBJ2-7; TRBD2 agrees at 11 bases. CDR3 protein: CASSLDRGTSGLEQYF. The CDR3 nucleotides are TGTGCCAGCAGCTTAGATAGGGGGACTAGCGGCCTTGAGCAGTACTTC.